A selection of T cell receptor beta chains follows, all from one sample in a study of Ad26.COV2.S vaccination and SARS-CoV-2 variants. Data came from immunoSEQ multiplex PCR; TCRdb stores just in-frame clones and leaves some out. The repertoire holds hundreds of thousands of clones, with approximately 85% as singletons. The material sequenced was peripheral blood, taken in a trial of Ad26.COV2.S vaccine versus placebo. All receptors come from a person aged 18 to 59 who received the Ad26.COV2.S COVID-19 vaccine or a placebo. Each CDR3 is given with its conserved first and last residue. A D gene is named only where the DNA matches it firmly. Clone size is not always given. Where it is, it says once, few, many or a class for expanded clones.

v_gene	j_gene	d_gene	abundance	CDR3aa	CDR3nt
TRBV28	TRBJ2-1	-	once	CASSAPRQRTYNEQFF	TGTGCCAGCAGTGCCCCTCGACAGAGAACCTACAATGAGCAGTTCTTC
TRBV6-5	TRBJ1-1	TRBD1	-	CASSSRDSINTEAFF	TGTGCCAGTTCGTCGAGGGACAGTATAAACACTGAAGCTTTCTTT
TRBV24-1	TRBJ2-1	TRBD2	once	CATSDSLAGAYNEQFF	TGTGCCACCAGTGATTCACTAGCGGGCGCCTACAATGAGCAGTTCTTC
TRBV7-2	TRBJ1-2	TRBD1	-	CASSTRQGIANYGYTF	TGTGCCAGCAGCACCCGACAGGGAATAGCTAACTATGGCTACACCTTC
TRBV24-1	TRBJ2-7	TRBD1	-	CATSDPLTGNEQYF	TGTGCCACCAGTGATCCTCTGACAGGGAACGAGCAGTACTTC
TRBV7-2	TRBJ2-5	TRBD1	-	CASSFLGKGAGETQYF	TGTGCCAGCAGCTTCCTGGGGAAGGGGGCCGGAGAGACCCAGTACTTC
TRBV9	TRBJ2-3	-	-	CASSVRLADTQYF	TGTGCCAGCAGCGTACGACTGGCGGATACGCAGTATTTT
TRBV12-3/TRBV12-4	TRBJ1-2	-	-	CASSLPRYGYTF	TGTGCCAGCAGTTTACCCCGCTATGGCTACACCTTC
TRBV12-3/TRBV12-4	TRBJ1-6	-	-	CASSLDGNSPLHF	TGTGCCAGCAGTTTAGACGGGAATTCACCCCTCCACTTT
TRBV18	TRBJ2-5	-	-	CASSPGQTPGETQYF	TGTGCCAGCTCACCCGGACAGACCCCCGGTGAGACCCAGTACTTC
TRBV7-6	TRBJ2-7	TRBD2	-	CASSLQGGNPYEQYF	TGTGCCAGCAGCTTACAGGGAGGGAACCCCTACGAGCAGTACTTC
TRBV28	TRBJ2-2	-	once	CASSLVSGGTGELFF	TGTGCCAGCAGTTTGGTCTCAGGGGGGACCGGGGAGCTGTTTTTT
TRBV12-3/TRBV12-4	TRBJ2-1	-	-	CASGRGYEQFF	TGTGCCAGCGGGCGGGGCTATGAGCAGTTCTTC
TRBV29-1	TRBJ2-1	TRBD1	-	CSVLGQGGYNEQFF	TGCAGCGTTTTAGGACAGGGAGGTTACAATGAGCAGTTCTTC
TRBV12-3/TRBV12-4	TRBJ1-5	-	-	CASSFGGAQPQHF	TGTGCCAGCAGTTTTGGAGGGGCCCAGCCCCAGCATTTT
TRBV7-9	TRBJ2-5	TRBD1	once	CASSLSHSDRGRETQYF	TGTGCCAGCAGCTTAAGCCACTCGGACAGGGGTCGAGAGACCCAGTACTTC
TRBV7-2	TRBJ1-6	-	few	CASSLRGYGNSPLHF	TGTGCCAGCAGCTTAAGGGGATATGGGAATTCACCCCTCCACTTT
TRBV3-1/TRBV3-2	TRBJ1-1	-	-	CASSQSYRVTEAFF	TGTGCCAGCAGCCAATCTTACAGGGTAACTGAAGCTTTCTTT
TRBV5-1	TRBJ2-1	-	-	CASSLTGYEQFF	TGCGCCAGCAGCTTGACAGGGTATGAGCAGTTCTTC
TRBV30	TRBJ1-4	TRBD1	-	CAWSVLSGTGVRTEKLFF	TGTGCCTGGAGTGTACTATCCGGGACAGGGGTTAGGACTGAAAAACTGTTTTTT
TRBV2	TRBJ2-1	TRBD2	-	CASSDSASGRANEQFF	TGTGCCAGCAGTGACTCGGCGAGCGGGAGGGCCAATGAGCAGTTCTTC
TRBV7-9	TRBJ2-7	TRBD2	-	CASSSSGGGKDEQYF	TGTGCCAGCAGCTCGTCCGGGGGGGGAAAGGACGAGCAGTACTTC
TRBV5-1	TRBJ1-2	TRBD1	once	CASSRTGQNYGYTF	TGCGCCAGCAGCAGAACGGGACAGAACTATGGCTACACCTTC
TRBV7-6	TRBJ1-4	-	-	CASSFVGSAKSGEKLFF	TGTGCCAGCAGCTTTGTAGGGTCGGCAAAGTCCGGTGAAAAACTGTTTTTT
TRBV3-1/TRBV3-2	TRBJ1-1	-	-	CASSPQYLSTEAFF	TGTGCCAGCAGCCCCCAGTATTTGAGCACTGAAGCTTTCTTT
TRBV7-9	TRBJ2-7	TRBD2	-	CASSYTREGRRHEQYF	TGTGCCAGCAGCTACACACGGGAGGGCCGGCGCCACGAGCAGTACTTC
TRBV2	TRBJ2-3	-	-	CASSERADTQYF	TGTGCCAGCAGTGAAAGGGCAGATACGCAGTATTTT
TRBV13	TRBJ2-7	-	once	CASSLGSSGYEQYF	TGTGCCAGCAGCTTAGGTAGTTCAGGTTACGAGCAGTACTTC
TRBV5-5	TRBJ2-7	TRBD1	-	CASSLRGWTGNSYEQYF	TGTGCCAGCAGCTTGCGGGGATGGACAGGGAACTCCTACGAGCAGTACTTC
TRBV6-1	TRBJ1-1	-	once	CASSEFGDTEAFF	TGTGCCAGCAGTGAATTCGGGGACACTGAAGCTTTCTTT
TRBV28	TRBJ2-7	TRBD1	-	CASSSPGQGSSYEQYF	TGTGCCAGCAGTTCCCCCGGACAGGGGAGCTCCTACGAGCAGTACTTC
TRBV28	TRBJ2-2	-	-	CASSLGDQSGELFF	TGTGCCAGCAGTTTAGGTGATCAAAGTGGGGAGCTGTTTTTT
TRBV6-2/TRBV6-3	TRBJ1-4	-	-	CASSYWTATNEKLFF	TGTGCCAGCAGTTATTGGACAGCAACTAATGAAAAACTGTTTTTT
TRBV7-9	TRBJ2-7	-	-	CASSLFLTYEQYF	TGTGCCAGCAGCTTGTTTTTGACCTACGAGCAGTACTTC
TRBV19	TRBJ2-4	TRBD1	-	CASSPRDRSNIQYF	TGTGCCAGTAGTCCCCGGGACAGATCAAACATTCAGTACTTC
TRBV7-2	TRBJ2-7	-	-	CASSPDWAEQYF	TGTGCCAGCAGTCCAGACTGGGCCGAGCAGTACTTC
TRBV6-1	TRBJ1-1	-	-	CASSETGFPMQNTEAFF	TGTGCCAGCAGTGAAACCGGGTTTCCCATGCAGAACACTGAAGCTTTCTTT
TRBV18	TRBJ1-1	-	once	CASSPTGPEAFF	TGTGCCAGCTCTCCGACCGGCCCTGAAGCTTTCTTT
TRBV3-1/TRBV3-2	TRBJ2-7	-	-	CASSHGPPGASYEQYF	TGTGCCAGCAGCCACGGACCCCCGGGGGCTTCCTACGAGCAGTACTTC
TRBV6-2/TRBV6-3	TRBJ2-2	TRBD2	-	CASSYSAGVLRTGELFF	TGTGCCAGCAGTTACTCAGCGGGAGTGTTAAGGACCGGGGAGCTGTTTTTT
TRBV28	TRBJ2-6	-	-	CASSFLYNSGANVLTF	TGTGCCAGCAGTTTTCTTTACAACTCTGGGGCCAACGTCCTGACTTTC
TRBV5-1	TRBJ2-1	TRBD1	-	CASSWAGRGIVDEQFF	TGCGCCAGCAGTTGGGCGGGCAGGGGGATTGTCGATGAGCAGTTCTTC
TRBV5-6	TRBJ1-6	TRBD1	few	CASIDSGTVSPLHF	TGTGCCAGCATAGATAGCGGGACAGTCTCACCCCTCCACTTT
TRBV7-2	TRBJ1-2	-	-	CASSLGVGAYGYTF	TGTGCCAGCAGCTTAGGTGTAGGGGCCTATGGCTACACCTTC
TRBV9	TRBJ2-3	TRBD2	-	CASSSPTSGYTDTQYF	TGTGCCAGCAGCTCCCCAACTAGCGGCTACACAGATACGCAGTATTTT
TRBV5-8	TRBJ2-1	TRBD1	-	CASSSKNRDSNEQFF	TGTGCCAGCAGCTCAAAAAACCGGGACAGCAATGAGCAGTTCTTC
TRBV30	TRBJ2-5	-	-	CAWSVQGTQYF	TGTGCCTGGAGTGTACAGGGGACCCAGTACTTC
TRBV28	TRBJ2-1	-	-	CASSLINVPNNEQFF	TGTGCCAGCAGTCTAATTAACGTACCCAACAATGAGCAGTTCTTC